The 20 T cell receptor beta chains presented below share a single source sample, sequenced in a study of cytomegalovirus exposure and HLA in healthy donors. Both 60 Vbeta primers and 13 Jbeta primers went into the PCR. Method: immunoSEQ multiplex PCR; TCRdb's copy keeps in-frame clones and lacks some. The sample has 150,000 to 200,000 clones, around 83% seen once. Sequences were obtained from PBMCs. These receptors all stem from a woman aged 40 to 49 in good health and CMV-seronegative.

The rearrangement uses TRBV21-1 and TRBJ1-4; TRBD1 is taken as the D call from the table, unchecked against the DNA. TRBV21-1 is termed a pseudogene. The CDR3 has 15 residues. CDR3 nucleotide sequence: TGTGCCAGCAGCAAACGAGACAGGGGGCGTGAAAAACTGTTTTTT. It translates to CASSKRDRGREKLFF.

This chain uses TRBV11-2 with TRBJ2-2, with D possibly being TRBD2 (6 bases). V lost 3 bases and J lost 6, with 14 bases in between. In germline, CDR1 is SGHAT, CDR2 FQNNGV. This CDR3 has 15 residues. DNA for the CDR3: TGTGCCAGCAGCTTTCGAACGGGAGCCGCCGGGGAGCTGTTTTTT. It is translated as CASSFRTGAAGELFF. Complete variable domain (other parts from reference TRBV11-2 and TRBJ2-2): EAGVAQSPRYKIIEKRQSVAFWCNPISGHATLYWYQQILGQGPKLLIQFQNNGVVDDSQLPKDRFSAERLKGVDSTLKIQPAKLEDSAVYLCASSFRTGAAGELFFGEGSRLTVL.

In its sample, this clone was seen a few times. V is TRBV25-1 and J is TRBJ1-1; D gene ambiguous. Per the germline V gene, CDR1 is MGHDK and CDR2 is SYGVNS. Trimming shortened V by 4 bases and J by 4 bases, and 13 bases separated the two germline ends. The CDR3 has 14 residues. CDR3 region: CASSAHGGVTEAFF. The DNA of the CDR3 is TGTGCCAGCAGTGCGCACGGTGGTGTCACTGAAGCTTTCTTT.

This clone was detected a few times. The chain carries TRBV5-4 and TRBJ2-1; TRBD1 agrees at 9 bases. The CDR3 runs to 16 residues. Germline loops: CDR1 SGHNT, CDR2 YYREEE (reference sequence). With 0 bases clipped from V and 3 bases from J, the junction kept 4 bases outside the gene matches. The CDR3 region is CASSLAPGQGYNEQFF. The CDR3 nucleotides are TGTGCCAGCAGCTTGGCCCCGGGACAGGGCTACAATGAGCAGTTCTTC.

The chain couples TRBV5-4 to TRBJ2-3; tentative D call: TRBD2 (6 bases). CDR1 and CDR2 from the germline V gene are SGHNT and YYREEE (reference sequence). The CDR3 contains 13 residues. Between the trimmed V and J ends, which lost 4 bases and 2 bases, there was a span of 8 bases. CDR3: CASSRTNTDTQYF. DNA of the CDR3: TGTGCCAGCAGCCGGACTAACACAGATACGCAGTATTTT.

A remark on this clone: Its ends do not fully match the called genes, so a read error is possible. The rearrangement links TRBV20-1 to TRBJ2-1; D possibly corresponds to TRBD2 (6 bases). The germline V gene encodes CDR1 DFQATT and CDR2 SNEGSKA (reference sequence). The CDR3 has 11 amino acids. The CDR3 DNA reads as TGCAGTGCCGGGCGGGAAAATGACCAGTTCTTC. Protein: CSAGRENDQFF.

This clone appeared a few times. Here the CDR3 DNA reads TGTGCCAGCAAGCGGGACATCTATGGCTACACCTTC. Translated: CASKRDIYGYTF. The chain recombines TRBV2 with TRBJ1-2; possibly TRBD1 for D (6 bases). Germline CDR1 reads SNHLY; CDR2 reads FYNNEI. The CDR3 is 12 amino acids. V was trimmed by 7 bases and J by 4 bases, leaving 10 bases between them. Using reference TRBV2 and TRBJ1-2 for the parts outside the CDR3, the full variable domain is EPEVTQTPSHQVTQMGQEVILRCVPISNHLYFYWYRQILGQKVEFLVSFYNNEISEKSEIFDDQFSVERPDGSNFTLKIRSTKLEDSAMYFCASKRDIYGYTFGSGTRLTVV.

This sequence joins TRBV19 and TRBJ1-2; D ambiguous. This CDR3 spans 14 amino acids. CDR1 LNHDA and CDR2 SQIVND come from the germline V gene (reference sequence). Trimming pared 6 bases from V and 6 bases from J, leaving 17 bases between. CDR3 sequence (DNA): TGTGCCAGTAGGGTTTTAGGTAGAGAGGATGGCTACACCTTC. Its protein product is CASRVLGREDGYTF.

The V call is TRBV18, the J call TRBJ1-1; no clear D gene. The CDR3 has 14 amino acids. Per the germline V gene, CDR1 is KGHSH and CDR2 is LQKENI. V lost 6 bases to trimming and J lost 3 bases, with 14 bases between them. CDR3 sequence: CASSPTIRDTEAFF. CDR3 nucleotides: TGTGCCAGCTCCCCGACAATTCGCGACACTGAAGCTTTCTTT.

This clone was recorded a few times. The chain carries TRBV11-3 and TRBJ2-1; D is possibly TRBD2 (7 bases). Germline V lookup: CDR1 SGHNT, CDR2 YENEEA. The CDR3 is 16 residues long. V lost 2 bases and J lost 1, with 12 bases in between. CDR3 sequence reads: CASSLRRGLSYNEQFF. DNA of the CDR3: TGTGCCAGCAGCTTAAGGCGGGGGCTTTCCTACAATGAGCAGTTCTTC.

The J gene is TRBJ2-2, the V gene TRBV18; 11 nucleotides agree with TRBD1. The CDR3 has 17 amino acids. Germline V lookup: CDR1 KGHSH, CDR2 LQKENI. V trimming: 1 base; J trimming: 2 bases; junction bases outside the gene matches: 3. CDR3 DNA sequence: TGTGCCAGCTCACCACTTGGACAGGGGGCCAACACCGGGGAGCTGTTTTTT. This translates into CASSPLGQGANTGELFF.

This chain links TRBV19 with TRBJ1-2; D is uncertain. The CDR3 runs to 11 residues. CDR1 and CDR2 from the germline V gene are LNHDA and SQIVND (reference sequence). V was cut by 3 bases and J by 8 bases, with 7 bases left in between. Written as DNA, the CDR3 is TGTGCCAGTAGTATGTCGGGGGGCTACACCTTC. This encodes CASSMSGGYTF.

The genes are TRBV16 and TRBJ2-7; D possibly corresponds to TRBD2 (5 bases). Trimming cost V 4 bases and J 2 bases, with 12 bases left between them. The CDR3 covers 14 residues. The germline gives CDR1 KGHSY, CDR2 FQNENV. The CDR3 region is CASSPGVRTYEQYF. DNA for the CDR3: TGTGCCAGCAGCCCCGGGGTAAGGACCTACGAGCAGTACTTC. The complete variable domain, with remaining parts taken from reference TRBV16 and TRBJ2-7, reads GEEVAQTPKHLVRGEGQKAKLYCAPIKGHSYVFWYQQVLKNEFKFLISFQNENVFDETGMPKERFSAKCLPNSPCSLEIQATKLEDSAVYFCASSPGVRTYEQYFGPGTRLTVT.

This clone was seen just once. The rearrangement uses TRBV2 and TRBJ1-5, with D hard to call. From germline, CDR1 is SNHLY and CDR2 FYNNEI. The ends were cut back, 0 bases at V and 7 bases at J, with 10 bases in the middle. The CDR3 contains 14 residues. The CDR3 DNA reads TGTGCCAGCAGTGAAGCTAGCCAGCGACAGCCCCAGCATTTT. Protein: CASSEASQRQPQHF.

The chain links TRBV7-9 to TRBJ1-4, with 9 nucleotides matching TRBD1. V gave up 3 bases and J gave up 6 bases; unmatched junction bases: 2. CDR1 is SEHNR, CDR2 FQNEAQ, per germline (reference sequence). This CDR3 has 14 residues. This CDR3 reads CASSLGQGDEKLFF. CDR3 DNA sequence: TGTGCCAGCAGCTTGGGACAGGGTGATGAAAAACTGTTTTTT. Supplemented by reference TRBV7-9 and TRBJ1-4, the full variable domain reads DTGVSQNPRHKITKRGQNVTFRCDPISEHNRLYWYRQTLGQGPEFLTYFQNEAQLEKSRLLSDRFSAERPKGSFSTLEIQRTEQGDSAMYLCASSLGQGDEKLFFGSGTQLSVL.

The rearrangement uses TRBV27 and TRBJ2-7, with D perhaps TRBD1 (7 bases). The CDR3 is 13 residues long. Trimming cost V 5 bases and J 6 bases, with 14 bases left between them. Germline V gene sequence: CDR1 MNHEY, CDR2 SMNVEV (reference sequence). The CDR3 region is CASSRQGGGEQYF. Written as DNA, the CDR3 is TGTGCCAGCAGTAGGCAGGGGGGCGGCGAGCAGTACTTC.

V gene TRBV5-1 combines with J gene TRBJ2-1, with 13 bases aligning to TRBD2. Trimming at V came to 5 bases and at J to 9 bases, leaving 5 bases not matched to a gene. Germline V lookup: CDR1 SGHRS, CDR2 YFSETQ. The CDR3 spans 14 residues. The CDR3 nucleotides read TGCGCCAGCAGTCCCGGACTAGCGGGAGCTGAGCAGTTCTTC. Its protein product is CASSPGLAGAEQFF.

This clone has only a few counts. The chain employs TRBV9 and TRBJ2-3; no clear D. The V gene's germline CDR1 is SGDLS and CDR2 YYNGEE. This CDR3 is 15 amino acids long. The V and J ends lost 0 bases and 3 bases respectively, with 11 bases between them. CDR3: CASSVGSLPTDTQYF. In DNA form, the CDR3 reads TGTGCCAGCAGCGTAGGTAGCCTCCCGACAGATACGCAGTATTTT.

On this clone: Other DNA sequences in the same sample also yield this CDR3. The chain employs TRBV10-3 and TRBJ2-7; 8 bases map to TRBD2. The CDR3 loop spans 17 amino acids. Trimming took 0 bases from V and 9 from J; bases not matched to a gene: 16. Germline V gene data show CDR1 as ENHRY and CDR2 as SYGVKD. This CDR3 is CAISESISFQRERVQYF. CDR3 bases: TGTGCCATCAGTGAGTCGATCTCTTTTCAGCGGGAGAGGGTGCAGTACTTC.

The CDR3 loop is CASSQEVTSGRAFFNEQFF. Written as DNA, the CDR3 is TGCGCCAGCAGCCAAGAGGTAACTAGCGGGAGGGCCTTCTTCAATGAGCAGTTCTTC. This chain joins TRBV4-3 and TRBJ2-1; 13 bases align to TRBD2. Germline values: CDR1 LGHNA, CDR2 YSLEER. V shed 0 bases, J shed 6 bases, and the junction held 11 bases outside the gene matches. The length of the CDR3 is 19 residues.